This note documents a single T cell receptor (beta chain) sequence. Its antigen remains unidentified. No base qualities exist here, and no much larger clone lies one base off it. Reading the label with the study, this specimen's time point is: cells obtained before transplantation from donor or recipient. CD3+CD4+ and CD3+CD8+ populations were FACS-sorted from unstimulated pre-transplant donor and recipient cells taken from spleen or lymph nodes. The data were obtained in a study of graft-versus-host responses after intestinal transplantation (dated by TCRdb to about 2021). In terms of the full investigation: The transplants that recipients received were multivisceral, liver-intestinal, or isolated intestinal. Every recipient was given anti-thymocyte globulin induction, followed by around three years of maintenance tacrolimus and steroids. Bulk TCR-beta CDR3 sequencing was used to track graft-versus-host and host-versus-graft alloreactive T cell clones in the graft, circulation and bone marrow after intestinal transplantation. To identify alloreactive clones, pre-transplant mixed lymphocyte reaction products were sequenced and then compared with unstimulated pre-transplant donor and recipient T cells. Of the roughly 24 intestinal transplant recipients enrolled in the cohort, one of whom was a retransplant, a few patients without pretransplant specimens were excluded. A peak of at least 4% donor T cells among recipient peripheral blood mononuclear cells was the definition used for donor T cell macrochimerism. Samples from a few later patients were sequenced in-house on an Illumina MiSeq with MiXCR processing rather than by the commercial service.

Via the germline V gene, CDR1 is SGHTA and CDR2 FQGTGA. The CDR3 runs 15 amino acids, cysteine and phenylalanine included. Just the 45-base CDR3 DNA is kept, in frame starting at base 1. The V end gives up 5 bases and the J end 6 bases, leaving 8 bases in the junction not matched to a gene. The paper's findings and limits, for the study overall: GvH clones turned up in recipient bone marrow, with some appearing earlier in ileal mucosa or blood, a pattern consistent with an intestinal mucosal origin. Conclusions were limited by the relatively low number and heterogeneity of intestinal transplant patients. Early after transplant, peak levels of circulating GvH clones were associated with declines in HvG clones. Patients with donor T cell macrochimerism had high GvH to HvG T cell clonal ratios in their allografts.

Library preparation used the immunoSEQ multiplex PCR assay. In most patients, genomic DNA was isolated using the Qiagen DNeasy Blood and Tissue Kit and sent frozen to Adaptive Biotechnologies for TCR sequencing. For most patients, high-throughput TCR-beta CDR3 sequencing of genomic DNA was performed by Adaptive Biotechnologies. Concerning the study's data processing: Adaptive's ImmunoSEQ software supplied the TCR sequencing data for 15 to 20 patients, while MiXCR and VDJtools were used to process a few other patients. CD4 versus CD8 sorting errors were corrected by removing sequences found in both subsets at a frequency ratio below 5:1. CDR3 nucleotide sequences shared between donor and recipient were removed because their origin could not be assigned. To count as alloreactive, a clone needed at least 2-fold expansion over unstimulated cells and a minimum CFSE-low frequency of 0.002% (template counts) or 0.001% (read counts). Clones were considered mappable if detected in sequenced pre-transplant spleen, lymph node, or MLR CFSE-low populations of the donor or recipient. The cumulative frequency of alloreactive clones was calculated as a percentage of all sequences, weighted by copy number. TCRdb took over this immuneACCESS table, retaining in-frame rearrangements with V and J assigned. Such tables are incomplete; in checked studies, under half of the missing clones stem from an unresolved V gene, and the remainder is unexplained. From that table come the V and J calls and clone size; the DNA was used to work out D and trimming. For this sample there are about 96,000 clones; about nine tenths appear just once. More than 0.3% of the sample is taken by the ten largest.

The clonotype comes from a human donor who received an intestinal transplant. The rearranged segments are TRBV7-3 and TRBJ2-3, with 10 central nucleotides matching TRBD1. The specimen was unstimulated CD4+ T cells sorted from spleen or lymph node cells, collected before intestinal transplant. The base sequence is TGTGCCAGCAGCACAGGACAGGGGGTTGTCGATACGCAGTATTTT. This codes for CASSTGQGVVDTQYF.